These 9 T cell receptor beta chains originate from one sample sequenced in a study of cytomegalovirus exposure and HLA in healthy donors. PCR was performed using 60 Vbeta and 13 Jbeta primers. Method: immunoSEQ multiplex PCR; TCRdb's copy keeps in-frame clones and lacks some. Of some 120,000 clones listed, 74% are singletons. The source material was PBMCs. Receptor source: a human donor in good health.

There are a few counts of this clone. The gene calls are TRBV5-1 and TRBJ1-4; D gene ambiguous. V was cut by 0 bases and J by 0 bases, with 9 bases left in between. The germline V gene encodes CDR1 SGHRS and CDR2 YFSETQ. The CDR3 has 16 amino acids. In nucleotides, the CDR3 is TGCGCCAGCAGCTTGGGTGCGGTTACAACTAATGAAAAACTGTTTTTT. Amino acid sequence: CASSLGAVTTNEKLFF.

This chain uses TRBV9 with TRBJ2-7; D gene unclear. The V end lost 0 bases, the J end lost 5 bases, and 12 bases lay between the germline ends. The CDR3 has 14 residues. CDR1 is SGDLS, CDR2 YYNGEE, per germline. Here the CDR3 reads CASSVDGFQDEQYF. CDR3 sequence (DNA): TGTGCCAGCAGCGTAGACGGATTTCAGGACGAGCAGTACTTC.

The rearrangement links TRBV5-1 to TRBJ1-1, with D perhaps matching TRBD1 (5 bases). V lost 6 bases to trimming and J lost 0 bases, with 12 bases between them. The CDR3 is made up of 14 amino acids. CDR1 is SGHRS and CDR2 is YFSETQ in the germline V gene. CDR3 in DNA: TGCGCCAGCACGGGGAGGGGTTTGAACACTGAAGCTTTCTTT. The encoded protein is CASTGRGLNTEAFF.

This clone was recorded a few times. This sequence joins TRBV28 and TRBJ2-5; tentative D call: TRBD1 (6 bases). This CDR3 region has 14 residues. V lost 7 bases to trimming and J lost 9 bases, with 21 bases between them. Germline lookup yields CDR1 MDHEN and CDR2 SYDVKM. The DNA of the CDR3 is TGTGCCAGCACTCTCGGGACACAGGGTCGGGCCCAGTACTTC. Its protein product is CASTLGTQGRAQYF.

The chain is built from TRBV6-1 and TRBJ1-1, with a weak D call TRBD1 (5 bases). CDR3 length: 14 residues. Germline assignment: CDR1 MNHNS and CDR2 SASEGT. V lost 7 bases to trimming and J lost 1 base, with 13 bases between them. As DNA, the CDR3 is TGTGCCAGCAAACCCTCGGGGGGGAACACTGAAGCTTTCTTT. Protein sequence: CASKPSGGNTEAFF.

This clone has a single count. The chain recombines TRBV29-1 with TRBJ1-2, with 9 bases lining up with TRBD1. Germline loops: CDR1 SQVTM, CDR2 ANQGSEA. The trim removed 6 bases at V and 8 bases at J, leaving 16 bases unmatched. The CDR3 runs 15 residues. The DNA of the CDR3 is TGCAGCGTCCGCAAGGGGCCGGACAGGGGAGGCGGCTACACCTTC. Its translation is CSVRKGPDRGGGYTF.

The chain couples TRBV6-5 to TRBJ2-7, with 9 bases aligning to TRBD1. V shed 0 bases, J shed 4 bases, and the junction held 7 bases outside the gene matches. The CDR3 is 16 amino acids. Germline-derived CDR1 and CDR2 are MNHEY and SVGAGI. CDR3 sequence (DNA): TGTGCCAGCAGTTACTCCTGGGACAGGGCAGGTTACGAGCAGTACTTC. It codes for CASSYSWDRAGYEQYF.

V gene TRBV15 combines with J gene TRBJ2-1; no reliable D call. The V gene's germline CDR1 is LNHNV and CDR2 YYDKDF (reference sequence). The CDR3 loop spans 13 amino acids. Trimming stripped 4 bases from V and 3 bases from J, with 7 bases between. DNA for the CDR3: TGTGCCACCAGCACGGGTATCTACAATGAGCAGTTCTTC. It encodes CATSTGIYNEQFF.

This clone was detected only a few times. V usage is TRBV5-1 and J usage is TRBJ2-3, with TRBD2 matching over 7 bases. Per germline, CDR1 SGHRS and CDR2 YFSETQ. Trimming removed 2 bases from V and 0 bases from J; junction bases left unmatched: 3. This CDR3 is built from 15 residues. CDR3 DNA sequence: TGCGCCAGCAGCTTCGGCGGGAGTAGCACAGATACGCAGTATTTT. Translated: CASSFGGSSTDTQYF.